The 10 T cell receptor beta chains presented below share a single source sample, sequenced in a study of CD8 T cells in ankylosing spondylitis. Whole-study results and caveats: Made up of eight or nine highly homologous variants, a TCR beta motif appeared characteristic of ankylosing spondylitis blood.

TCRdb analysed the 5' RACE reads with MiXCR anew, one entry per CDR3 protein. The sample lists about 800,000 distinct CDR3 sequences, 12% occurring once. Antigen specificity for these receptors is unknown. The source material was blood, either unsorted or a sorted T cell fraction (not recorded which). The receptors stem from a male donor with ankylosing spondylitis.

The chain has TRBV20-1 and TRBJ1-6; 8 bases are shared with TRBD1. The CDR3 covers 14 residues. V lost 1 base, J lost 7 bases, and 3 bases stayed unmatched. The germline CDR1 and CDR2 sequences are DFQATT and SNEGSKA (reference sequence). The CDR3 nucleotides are TGCAGTGCTAGAGTGGACAGGGTAAATTCACCCCTCCACTTT. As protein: CSARVDRVNSPLHF.

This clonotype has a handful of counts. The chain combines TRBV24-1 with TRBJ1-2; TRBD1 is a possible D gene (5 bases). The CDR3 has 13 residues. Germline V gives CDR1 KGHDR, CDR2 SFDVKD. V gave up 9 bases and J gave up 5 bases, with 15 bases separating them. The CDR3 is CATPGGGGYGYTF. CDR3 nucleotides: TGTGCCACCCCCGGGGGAGGAGGATATGGCTACACCTTC.

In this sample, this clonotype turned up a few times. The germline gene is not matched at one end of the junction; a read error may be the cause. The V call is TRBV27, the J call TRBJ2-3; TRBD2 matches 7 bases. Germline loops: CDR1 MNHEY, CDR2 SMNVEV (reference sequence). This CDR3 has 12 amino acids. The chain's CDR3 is CASSFSGTNIHF. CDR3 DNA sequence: TGTGCCAGCAGTTTTTCCGGGACTAACATCCATTTT.

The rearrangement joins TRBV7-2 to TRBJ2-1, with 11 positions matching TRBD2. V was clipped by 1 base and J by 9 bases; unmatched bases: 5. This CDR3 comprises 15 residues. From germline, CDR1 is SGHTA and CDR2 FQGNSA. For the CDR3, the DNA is TGTGCCAGCAGCTTAGGAGTAGCGGGGGGGCTTGAGCAGTTCTTC. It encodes CASSLGVAGGLEQFF. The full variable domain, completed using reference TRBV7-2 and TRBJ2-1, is GAGVSQSPSNKVTEKGKDVELRCDPISGHTALYWYRQSLGQGLEFLIYFQGNSAPDKSGLPSDRFSAERTGGSVSTLTIQRTQQEDSAVYLCASSLGVAGGLEQFFGPGTRLTVL.

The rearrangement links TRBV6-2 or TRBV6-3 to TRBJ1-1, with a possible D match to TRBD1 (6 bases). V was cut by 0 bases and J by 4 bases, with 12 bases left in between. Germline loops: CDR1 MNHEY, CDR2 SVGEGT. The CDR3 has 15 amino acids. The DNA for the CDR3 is TGTGCCAGCAGTTACTCCGGGGGCGAGGGCACTGAAGCTTTCTTT. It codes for CASSYSGGEGTEAFF.

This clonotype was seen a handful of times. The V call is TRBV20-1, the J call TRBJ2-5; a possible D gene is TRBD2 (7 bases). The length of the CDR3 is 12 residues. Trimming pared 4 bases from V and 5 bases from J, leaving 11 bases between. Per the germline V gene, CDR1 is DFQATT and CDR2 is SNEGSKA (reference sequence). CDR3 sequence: CSAMEGGETQYF. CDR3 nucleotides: TGCAGTGCTATGGAGGGGGGGGAGACCCAGTACTTC.

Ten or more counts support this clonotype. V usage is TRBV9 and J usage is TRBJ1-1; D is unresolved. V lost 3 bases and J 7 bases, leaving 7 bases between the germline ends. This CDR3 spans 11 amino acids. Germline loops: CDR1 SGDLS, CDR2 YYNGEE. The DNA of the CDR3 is TGTGCCAGCAGCGCGGATGGTGAAGCTTTCTTT. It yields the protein CASSADGEAFF.

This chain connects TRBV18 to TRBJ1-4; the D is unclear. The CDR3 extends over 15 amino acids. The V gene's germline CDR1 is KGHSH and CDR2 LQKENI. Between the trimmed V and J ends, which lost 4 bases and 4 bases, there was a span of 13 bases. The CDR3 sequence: CASSLFGLLNEKLFF. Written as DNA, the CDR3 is TGTGCCAGCTCACTTTTCGGGCTACTTAATGAAAAACTGTTTTTT.

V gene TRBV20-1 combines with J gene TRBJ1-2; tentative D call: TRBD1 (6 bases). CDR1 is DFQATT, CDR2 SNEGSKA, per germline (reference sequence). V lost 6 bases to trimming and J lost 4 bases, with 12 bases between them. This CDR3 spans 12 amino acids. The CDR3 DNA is TGCAGTGCAGGGGGGATGAGCTATGGCTACACCTTC. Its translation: CSAGGMSYGYTF.

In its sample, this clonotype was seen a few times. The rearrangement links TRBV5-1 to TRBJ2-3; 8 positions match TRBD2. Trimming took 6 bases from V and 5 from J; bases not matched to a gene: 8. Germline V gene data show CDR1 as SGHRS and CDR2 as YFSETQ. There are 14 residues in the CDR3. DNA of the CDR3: TGCGCCAGCAATCAGCGGGAGTTTTTAGATACGCAGTATTTT. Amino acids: CASNQREFLDTQYF.